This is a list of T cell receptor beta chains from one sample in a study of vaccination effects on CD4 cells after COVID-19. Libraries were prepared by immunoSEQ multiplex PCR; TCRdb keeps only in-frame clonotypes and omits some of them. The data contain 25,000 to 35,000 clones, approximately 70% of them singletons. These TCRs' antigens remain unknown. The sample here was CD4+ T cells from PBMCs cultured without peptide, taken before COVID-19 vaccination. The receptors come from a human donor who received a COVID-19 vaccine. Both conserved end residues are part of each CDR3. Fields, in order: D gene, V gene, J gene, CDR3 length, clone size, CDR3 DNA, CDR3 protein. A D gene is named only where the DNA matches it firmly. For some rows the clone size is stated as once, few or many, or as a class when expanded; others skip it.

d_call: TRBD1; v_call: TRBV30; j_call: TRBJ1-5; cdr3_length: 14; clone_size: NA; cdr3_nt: TGTGCCTGGAGTGTAAACAGGGGGAATCAGCCCCAGCATTTT; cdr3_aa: CAWSVNRGNQPQHF
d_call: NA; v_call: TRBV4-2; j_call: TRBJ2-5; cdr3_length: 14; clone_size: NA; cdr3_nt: TGTGCCAGCAGCCAAGATAGCTGGCAAGAGACCCAGTACTTC; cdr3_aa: CASSQDSWQETQYF
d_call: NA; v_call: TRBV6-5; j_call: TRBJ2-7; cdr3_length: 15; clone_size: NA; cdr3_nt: TGTGCCAGCAGTTACTCGCTAGGGACCTCCTACGAGCAGTACTTC; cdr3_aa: CASSYSLGTSYEQYF
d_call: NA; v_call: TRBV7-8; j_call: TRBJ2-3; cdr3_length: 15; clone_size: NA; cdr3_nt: TGTGCCAGCAGCTCAGGTACATGGACTACAGATACGCAGTATTTT; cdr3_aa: CASSSGTWTTDTQYF
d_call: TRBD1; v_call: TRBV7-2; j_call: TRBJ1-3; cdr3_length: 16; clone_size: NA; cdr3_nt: TGTGCCAGCAGTCCGGGACAGGGGGGATACGGAAACACCATATATTTT; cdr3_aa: CASSPGQGGYGNTIYF
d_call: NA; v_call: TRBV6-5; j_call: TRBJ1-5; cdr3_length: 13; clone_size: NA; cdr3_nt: TGTGCCAGCAGTCACACCCTAAATCAGCCCCAGCATTTT; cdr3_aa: CASSHTLNQPQHF
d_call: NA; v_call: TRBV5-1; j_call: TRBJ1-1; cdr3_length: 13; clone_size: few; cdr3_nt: TGCGCCAGCAGCGCGTCAGTGAACACTGAAGCTTTCTTT; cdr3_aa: CASSASVNTEAFF
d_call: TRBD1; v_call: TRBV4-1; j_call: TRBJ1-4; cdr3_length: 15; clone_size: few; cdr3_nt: TGCGCCAGCAGGCTCGACAGGGTAACTAATGAAAAACTGTTTTTT; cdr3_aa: CASRLDRVTNEKLFF
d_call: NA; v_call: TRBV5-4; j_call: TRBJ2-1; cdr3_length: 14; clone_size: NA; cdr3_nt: TGTGCCAGCAGCTTGACAGGGCCCAACAATGAGCAGTTCTTC; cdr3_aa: CASSLTGPNNEQFF
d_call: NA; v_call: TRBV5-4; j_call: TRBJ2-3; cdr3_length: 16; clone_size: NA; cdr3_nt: TGTGCCAGCAGCACACAACTAGTCTTATCCACAGATACGCAGTATTTT; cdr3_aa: CASSTQLVLSTDTQYF
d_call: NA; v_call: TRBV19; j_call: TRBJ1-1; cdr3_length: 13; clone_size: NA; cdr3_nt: TGTGCCAGTAGCGACACCAGGAACACTGAAGCTTTCTTT; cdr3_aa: CASSDTRNTEAFF
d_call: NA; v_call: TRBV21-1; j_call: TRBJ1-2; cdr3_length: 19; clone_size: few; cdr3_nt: TGTGCCAGCAGCCCTGGGAAAGAGCGGAGCCACCCGTCAACTGATGGCTACACCTTC; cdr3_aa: CASSPGKERSHPSTDGYTF
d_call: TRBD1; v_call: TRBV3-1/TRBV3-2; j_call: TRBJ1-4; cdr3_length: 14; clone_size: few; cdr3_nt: TGTGCCAGCAGCCAACAGACAGGGAATGAAAAACTGTTTTTT; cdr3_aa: CASSQQTGNEKLFF
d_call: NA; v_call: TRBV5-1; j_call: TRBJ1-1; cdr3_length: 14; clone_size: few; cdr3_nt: TGCGCCAGCAGCTTGGAGCGACAAAATAAGGGGGCTTTCTTT; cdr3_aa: CASSLERQNKGAFF
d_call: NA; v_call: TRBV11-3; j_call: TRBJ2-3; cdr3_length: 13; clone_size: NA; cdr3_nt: TGTGCCAGCAGCTTTGTGGGGGGAGATACGCAGTATTTT; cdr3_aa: CASSFVGGDTQYF
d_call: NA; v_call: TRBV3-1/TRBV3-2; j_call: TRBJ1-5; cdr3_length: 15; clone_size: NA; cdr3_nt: TGTGCCAGCAGCCCAACCCAGGGTCACAATCAGCCCCAGCATTTT; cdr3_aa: CASSPTQGHNQPQHF